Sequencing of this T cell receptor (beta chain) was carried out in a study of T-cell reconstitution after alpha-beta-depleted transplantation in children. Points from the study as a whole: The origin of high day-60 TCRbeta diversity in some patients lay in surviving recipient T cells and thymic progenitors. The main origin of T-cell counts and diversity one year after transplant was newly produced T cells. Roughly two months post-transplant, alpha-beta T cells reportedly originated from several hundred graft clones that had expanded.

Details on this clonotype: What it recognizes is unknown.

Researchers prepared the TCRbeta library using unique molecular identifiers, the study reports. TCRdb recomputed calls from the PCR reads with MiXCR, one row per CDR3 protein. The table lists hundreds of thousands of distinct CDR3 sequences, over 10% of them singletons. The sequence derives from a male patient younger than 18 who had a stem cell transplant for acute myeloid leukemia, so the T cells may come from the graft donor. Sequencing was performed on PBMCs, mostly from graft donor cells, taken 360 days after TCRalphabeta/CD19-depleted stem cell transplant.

The CDR3 loop reads CASTRTSGWSSYNEQFF. The CDR3 DNA reads as TGTGCCAGCACACGGACTAGCGGGTGGAGCTCCTACAATGAGCAGTTCTTC. The chain recombines TRBV28 with TRBJ2-1, with TRBD2 identical over 11 bases. J lost 0 bases, V lost 7 bases, and 8 bases had no gene match. Germline V gene lookup returns CDR1 MDHEN and CDR2 SYDVKM. CDR3 length equals 17 residues.